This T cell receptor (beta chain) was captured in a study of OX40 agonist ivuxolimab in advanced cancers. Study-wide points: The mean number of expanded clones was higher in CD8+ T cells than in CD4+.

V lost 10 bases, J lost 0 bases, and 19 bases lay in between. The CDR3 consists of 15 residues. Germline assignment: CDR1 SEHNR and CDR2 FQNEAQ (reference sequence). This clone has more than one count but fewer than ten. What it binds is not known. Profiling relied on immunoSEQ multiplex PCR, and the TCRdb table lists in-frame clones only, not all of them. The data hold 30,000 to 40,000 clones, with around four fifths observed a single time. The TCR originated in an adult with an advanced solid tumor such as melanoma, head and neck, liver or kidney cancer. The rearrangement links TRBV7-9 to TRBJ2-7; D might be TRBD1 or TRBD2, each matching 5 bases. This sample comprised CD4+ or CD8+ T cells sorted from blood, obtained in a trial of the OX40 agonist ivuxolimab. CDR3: CATQTRGGGSYEQYF. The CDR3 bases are TGTGCCACCCAAACCCGCGGTGGGGGCTCCTACGAGCAGTACTTC.